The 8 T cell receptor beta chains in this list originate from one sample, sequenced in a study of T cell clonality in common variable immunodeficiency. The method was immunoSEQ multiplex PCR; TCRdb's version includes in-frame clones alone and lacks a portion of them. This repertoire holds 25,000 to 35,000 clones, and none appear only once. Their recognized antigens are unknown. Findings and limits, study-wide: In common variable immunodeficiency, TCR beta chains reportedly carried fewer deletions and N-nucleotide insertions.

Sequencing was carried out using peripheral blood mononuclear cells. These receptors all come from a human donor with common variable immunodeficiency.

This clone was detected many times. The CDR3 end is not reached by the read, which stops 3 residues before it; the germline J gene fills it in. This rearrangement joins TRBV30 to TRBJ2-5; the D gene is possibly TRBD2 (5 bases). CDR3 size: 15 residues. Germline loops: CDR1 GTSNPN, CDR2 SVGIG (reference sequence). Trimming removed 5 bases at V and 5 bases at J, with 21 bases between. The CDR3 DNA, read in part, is TGTGCCTGGCTACCCCACCAGCGGCTGGGGGAGACC. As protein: CAWLPHQRLGET. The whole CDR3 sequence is CAWLPHQRLGETQYF.

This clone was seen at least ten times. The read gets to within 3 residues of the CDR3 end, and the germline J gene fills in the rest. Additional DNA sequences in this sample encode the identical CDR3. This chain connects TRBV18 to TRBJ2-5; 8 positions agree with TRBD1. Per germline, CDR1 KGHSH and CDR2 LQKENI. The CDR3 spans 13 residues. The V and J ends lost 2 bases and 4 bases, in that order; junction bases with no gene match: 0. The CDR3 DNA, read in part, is TGTGCCAGCTCACCAGGACAGGGAGAGACC. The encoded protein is CASSPGQGET. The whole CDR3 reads CASSPGQGETQYF.

CDR3 sequence: CASGQRKETQYF. The part of the CDR3 DNA that was read is TGCGCCAGCGGACAGAGAAAAGAGACC. V is TRBV5-1 and J is TRBJ2-5; possibly TRBD1 for D (6 bases). The read falls 3 residues short of the CDR3 end, and the missing part is taken from the germline J gene. Germline lookup yields CDR1 SGHRS and CDR2 YFSETQ. The V and J ends lost 7 bases and 3 bases respectively, with 10 bases between them. The length of the CDR3 is 12 residues. Full variable domain (outside the CDR3, taken from reference TRBV5-1 and TRBJ2-5): KAGVTQTPRYLIKTRGQQVTLSCSPISGHRSVSWYQQTPGQGLQFLFEYFSETQRNKGNFPGRFSGRQFSNSRSEMNVSTLELGDSALYLCASGQRKETQYFGPGTRLLVL.

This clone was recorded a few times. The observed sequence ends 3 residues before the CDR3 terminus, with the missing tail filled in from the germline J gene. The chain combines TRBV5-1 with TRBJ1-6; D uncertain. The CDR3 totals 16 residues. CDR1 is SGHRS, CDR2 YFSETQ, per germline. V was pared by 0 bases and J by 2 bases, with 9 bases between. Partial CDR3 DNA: TGCGCCAGCAGCTTGGAAGGTCAGACCTATAATTCACCC. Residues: CASSLEGQTYNSP. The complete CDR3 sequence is CASSLEGQTYNSPLHF.

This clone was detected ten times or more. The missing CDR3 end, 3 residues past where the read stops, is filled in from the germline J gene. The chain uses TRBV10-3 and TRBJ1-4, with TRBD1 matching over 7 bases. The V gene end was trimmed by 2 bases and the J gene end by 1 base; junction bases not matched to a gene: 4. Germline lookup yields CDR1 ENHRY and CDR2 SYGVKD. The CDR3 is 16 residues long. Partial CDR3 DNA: TGTGCCATCAGTGAGCGCAACAGGGGAACTAATGAAAAA. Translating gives CAISERNRGTNEK. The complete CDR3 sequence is CAISERNRGTNEKLFF.

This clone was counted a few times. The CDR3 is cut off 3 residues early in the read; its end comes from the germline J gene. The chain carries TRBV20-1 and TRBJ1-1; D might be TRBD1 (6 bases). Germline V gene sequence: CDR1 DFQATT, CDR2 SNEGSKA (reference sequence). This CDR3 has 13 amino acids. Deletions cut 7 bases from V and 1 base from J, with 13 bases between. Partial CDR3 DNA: TGCAGTGTTGGACAGAGCCAGAACACTGAA. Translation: CSVGQSQNTE. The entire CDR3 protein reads CSVGQSQNTEAFF.

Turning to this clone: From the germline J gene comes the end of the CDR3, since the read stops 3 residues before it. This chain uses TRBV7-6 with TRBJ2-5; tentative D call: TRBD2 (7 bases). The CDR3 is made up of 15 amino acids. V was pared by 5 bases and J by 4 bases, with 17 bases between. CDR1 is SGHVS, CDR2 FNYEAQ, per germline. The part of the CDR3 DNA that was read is TGTGCCAGCAGCCCGGGGGGCCGGGGTGGAGAGACC. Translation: CASSPGGRGGET. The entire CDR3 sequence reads CASSPGGRGGETQYF.

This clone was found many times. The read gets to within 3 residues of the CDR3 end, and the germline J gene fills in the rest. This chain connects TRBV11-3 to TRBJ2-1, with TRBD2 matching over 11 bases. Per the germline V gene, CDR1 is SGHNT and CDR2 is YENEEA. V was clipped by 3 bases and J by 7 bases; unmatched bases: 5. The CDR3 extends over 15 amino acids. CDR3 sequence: CASSLSSGGRNEQFF. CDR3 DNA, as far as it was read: TGTGCCAGCAGCTTGTCTAGCGGGGGGAGAAATGAG.